Listed below are T cell receptor beta chains from one sample, sequenced in a study of early T cells in non-severe SARS-CoV-2 infection. One entry per CDR3 protein results from TCRdb running MiXCR on the 5' RACE reads. In the table there are some 34,000 distinct CDR3 sequences, about 7% of which are singletons. This specimen was whole blood, taken at baseline. Receptors originate from an adult who was a healthcare worker with PCR-confirmed SARS-CoV-2 infection or an uninfected control (not recorded which). Both conserved end residues are part of each CDR3.

v_call	j_call	cdr3_aa
TRBV9	TRBJ2-1	CASSVEASSYNEQFF
TRBV27	TRBJ1-2	CASSEGQNYGYTF
TRBV6-5	TRBJ2-1	CASSRTGFYNEQFF
TRBV5-4	TRBJ2-3	CASRATPSTDTQYF
TRBV28	TRBJ2-3	CASRLGPNLEDTQYF
TRBV7-9	TRBJ2-3	CASSPTDTQYF
TRBV6-5	TRBJ1-1	CASSYSAGAANTEAFF
TRBV7-2	TRBJ2-1	CASSPSWGYNEQFF
TRBV6-4	TRBJ2-1	CAVPLSGSGIVEQFF
TRBV12-3/TRBV12-4	TRBJ2-1	CASTAGRNNEQFF
TRBV20-1	TRBJ2-1	CSAGGGQGKDEQFF
TRBV18	TRBJ2-4	CASSTTGGDRGYIQYF
TRBV11-2	TRBJ2-2	CASSLEPSNTGELFF
TRBV9	TRBJ1-2	CASSVAHKDSGYGYTF
TRBV29-1	TRBJ2-5	CSVRQGAQELAQYF
TRBV6-2/TRBV6-3	TRBJ1-2	CASSYTSGYTF
TRBV27	TRBJ1-1	CASSQGADTEAFF
TRBV2	TRBJ2-5	CASTWDYQETQYF
TRBV4-1	TRBJ2-1	CASSLSGVGYSYNEQFF
TRBV6-1	TRBJ2-2	CASGFQGGQRNTGELFF
TRBV7-9	TRBJ2-1	CASSFGRDSTYNEQFF
TRBV7-9	TRBJ2-4	CASSLDFLSVSSSKNIQYF
TRBV5-5	TRBJ2-3	CASSIRLAGLVTDTQYF
TRBV6-5	TRBJ2-1	CASSPGGNPSNEQFF
TRBV29-1	TRBJ2-5	CSVPSGRGETRGTQYF
TRBV2	TRBJ2-1	CASSEALSSYNEQFF
TRBV5-4	TRBJ2-1	CASSLSGSDEQFF
TRBV20-1	TRBJ1-5	CSASPDTSNQPQHF
TRBV18	TRBJ1-1	CASSPQGLGTEAFF
TRBV6-2/TRBV6-3	TRBJ2-1	CASSSVFSGRAYNEQFF
TRBV20-1	TRBJ2-7	CSATEPRESSYEQYF